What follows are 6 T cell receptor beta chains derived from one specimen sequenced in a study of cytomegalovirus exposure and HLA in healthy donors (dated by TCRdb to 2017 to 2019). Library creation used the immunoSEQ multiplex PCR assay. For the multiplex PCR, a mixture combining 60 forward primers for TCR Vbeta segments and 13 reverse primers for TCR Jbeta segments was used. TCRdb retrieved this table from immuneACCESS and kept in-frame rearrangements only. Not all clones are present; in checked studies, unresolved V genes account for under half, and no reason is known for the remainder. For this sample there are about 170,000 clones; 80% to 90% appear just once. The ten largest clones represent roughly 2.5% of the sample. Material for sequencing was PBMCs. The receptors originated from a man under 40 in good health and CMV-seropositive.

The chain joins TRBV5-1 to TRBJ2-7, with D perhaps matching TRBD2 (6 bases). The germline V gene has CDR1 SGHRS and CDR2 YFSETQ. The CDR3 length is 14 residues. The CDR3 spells CASIRRCGGDEQYV. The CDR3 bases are TGCGCATCGATAAGACGGTGTGGCGGGGACGAGCAGTACGTC.

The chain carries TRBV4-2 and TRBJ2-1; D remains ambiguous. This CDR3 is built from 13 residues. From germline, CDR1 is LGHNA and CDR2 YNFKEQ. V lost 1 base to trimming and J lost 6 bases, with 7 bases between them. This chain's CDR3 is CASSQGRSNEQFF. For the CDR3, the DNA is TGTGCCAGCAGCCAAGGCCGCAGCAATGAGCAGTTCTTC.

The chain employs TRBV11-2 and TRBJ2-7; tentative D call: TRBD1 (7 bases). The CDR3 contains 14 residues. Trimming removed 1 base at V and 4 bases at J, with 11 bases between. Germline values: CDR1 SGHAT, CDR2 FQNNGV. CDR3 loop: CASSLVPGGYEQYF. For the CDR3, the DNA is TGTGCCAGCAGCTTAGTGCCAGGGGGGTACGAGCAGTACTTC.

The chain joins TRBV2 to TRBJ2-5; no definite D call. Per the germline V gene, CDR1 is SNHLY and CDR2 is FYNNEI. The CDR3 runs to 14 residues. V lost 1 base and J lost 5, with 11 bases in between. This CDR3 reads CASSEGHGQETQYF. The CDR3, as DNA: TGTGCCAGCAGTGAAGGACATGGTCAGGAGACCCAGTACTTC.

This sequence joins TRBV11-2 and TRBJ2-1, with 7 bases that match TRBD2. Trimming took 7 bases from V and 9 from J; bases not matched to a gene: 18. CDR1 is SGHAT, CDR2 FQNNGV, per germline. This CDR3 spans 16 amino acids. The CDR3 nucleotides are TGTGCCAGCAACCAACAGTGGGGGACTACCGCCCTTGAGCAGTTCTTC. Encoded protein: CASNQQWGTTALEQFF.

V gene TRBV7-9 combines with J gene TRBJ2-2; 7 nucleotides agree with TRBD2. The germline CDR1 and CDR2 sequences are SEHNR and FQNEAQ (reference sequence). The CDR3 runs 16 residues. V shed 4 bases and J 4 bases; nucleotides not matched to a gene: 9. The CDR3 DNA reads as TGTGCCAGCAGCTCCGGAGCGGGACTTTCCACCGGGGAGCTGTTTTTT. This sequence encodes CASSSGAGLSTGELFF.